This TCR beta chain derives from a study of beta chain features in type 1 diabetes. Study as a whole: On cell yields, gender and age, patients and healthy donors were similar. The study's findings and limits: PCR might pick shorter templates more often, in the same way for patients and controls. Moderate but significant shortening of TCRB CDR3s was recorded in all four CD4+ subsets from Type 1 diabetes patients.

Expressed TCRB transcripts got sequenced, as all isolated RNA was reverse transcribed. Libraries were prepared by immunoSEQ multiplex PCR; TCRdb keeps only in-frame clonotypes and omits some of them. The table lists roughly 260,000 clones, roughly a tenth of them singletons. This clone was observed a handful of times. The antigen remains unidentified. Sequenced material: naive CD4+ T cells from blood. The clonotype was recovered from a man aged 25 to 40 with type 1 diabetes.

CDR3 sequence: CASSGQGVGETQYF. CDR3 sequence (DNA): TGTGCCAGTAGCGGACAGGGGGTGGGAGAGACCCAGTACTTC. The rearrangement links TRBV27 to TRBJ2-5; 10 bases align to TRBD1. Germline assignment: CDR1 MNHEY and CDR2 SMNVEV (reference sequence). The trim removed 9 bases at V and 4 bases at J, leaving 8 bases unmatched. The CDR3 is 14 residues long.